This T cell receptor (beta chain) was sequenced in a study of early T cells in non-severe SARS-CoV-2 infection. As for the study in general: Sequencing input comprised bulk RNA from unsorted whole blood; chain pairing was not available. Findings and limits, study-wide: VDJdb-based matching was biased toward anti-spike CD8 responses and missed private and CD4 specificities.

A note on this clonotype: Its specificity is unknown.

Each single cDNA molecule received a unique molecular identifier. TCRdb passed the 5' RACE reads through MiXCR, listing each CDR3 protein once. The sample lists about 69,000 distinct CDR3 sequences; 10% to 15% were seen once. Germline CDR1 and CDR2: MNHEY and SVGEGT. The length of the CDR3 is 14 residues. The V and J ends lost 6 bases and 6 bases, in that order; junction bases with no gene match: 5. The TCR comes from an adult who was a healthcare worker with PCR-confirmed SARS-CoV-2 infection or an uninfected control (not recorded which). Sequencing input: whole blood. J is TRBJ2-7 and V is TRBV6-2 or TRBV6-3; 13 nucleotides align to TRBD2. In DNA form, the CDR3 reads TGTGCCAGCAGCAGACTAGCGGGAGGCTCCGAGCAGTACTTC. As protein: CASSRLAGGSEQYF.